This T cell receptor beta chain was captured by sequencing in a study of blood T cell repertoires in COVID-19. Data came from immunoSEQ multiplex PCR; TCRdb stores just in-frame clones and leaves some out. The repertoire holds about 430,000 clones, roughly 90% seen once, with 1.4% in the top ten. Exposed enrollees encountered a COVID-19 case at some point within 2 weeks before study entry. The CDR3 extends over 12 amino acids. The trim removed 6 bases at V and 4 bases at J, leaving 0 bases unmatched. Germline V lookup: CDR1 SNHLY, CDR2 FYNNEI. J is TRBJ2-7 and V is TRBV2; 10 positions agree with TRBD1. The source material was PBMCs or T cells enriched from blood (not recorded which). This receptor was obtained from a woman aged 18 to 35 who had been exposed to COVID-19. The CDR3 loop is CASRGQGYEQYF. CDR3 bases: TGTGCCAGCAGGGGACAGGGGTACGAGCAGTACTTC.